This TCR beta chain stems from a study of T cell repertoires in cytomegalovirus infection. One entry per CDR3 protein results from TCRdb running MiXCR on the reads. The table has 680,000 or so distinct CDR3 sequences, under 40% seen once. Trimming took off 5 bases at V and 0 bases at J, with 20 bases between the two ends. The CDR3 has 18 residues. CDR1 and CDR2 (germline): MDHEN, SYDVKM. This clonotype originated in a human donor in good health (CMV status not recorded). Some clones in this sample may be carry-over from other donors' samples. Sequencing used PBMCs. The chain joins TRBV28 to TRBJ2-1, with D unclear. This CDR3 is CASSMGFSDGRSYNEQFF. In nucleotides, the CDR3 is TGTGCCAGCAGTATGGGGTTCTCGGACGGCCGCTCCTACAATGAGCAGTTCTTC.